This T cell receptor beta chain was documented in a study of T-cell reconstitution after alpha-beta-depleted transplantation in children. The study's findings and limits: Newly produced T cells mostly provided counts and TCRbeta diversity after one year, as hyperexpanded clones declined.

The TCRbeta library was prepared with unique molecular identifiers. TCRdb fed the PCR reads into MiXCR, producing one record per CDR3 protein. The sample includes around 490,000 distinct CDR3 sequences, 9.5% to 12% of them seen just once. The germline CDR1 and CDR2 sequences are SGHTA and FQGNSA. The CDR3 is 15 amino acids. Trimming at V came to 1 base and at J to 3 bases, leaving 2 bases not matched to a gene. In regard to this clonotype: Its antigen is unknown.

The gene calls are TRBV7-2 and TRBJ2-7, with 11 nucleotides matching TRBD2. The sample was PBMCs, mostly from graft donor cells, taken 180 days after TCRalphabeta/CD19-depleted stem cell transplant. The TCR sequence derives from a female patient under 10 years old who had a stem cell transplant for aplastic anemia, so the T cells may come from the graft donor. CDR3 residues: CASSLEGTSGYEQYF. The CDR3 DNA sequence: TGTGCCAGCAGCTTAGAAGGGACTAGCGGCTACGAGCAGTACTTC.